This record concerns one T cell receptor (beta chain) sequence. The antigen is not known. Assay: immunoSEQ multiplex PCR; the TCRdb copy retains only in-frame clones and omits some. The sample lists roughly 140,000 clones, over 75% occurring once. The CDR3 loop spans 13 amino acids. This sample is part of a study of T cell responses to AZD1222 COVID-19 vaccine. Study-wide results and limits: Across spike, vaccine-associated CD4 TCRs were found, dominant at 160-218 and 743-854.

The source of this sequence is an adult in good health. The sequencing used peripheral blood, collected on day 0 of AZD1222 vaccination. This chain connects TRBV21-1 to TRBJ2-1; no check of the table's D call, TRBD2, against the DNA was made. TRBV21-1 is termed a pseudogene. The CDR3 DNA follows: TGTGCCAGCAACAACTCCCCTATGCATGAGCAGTTCTTC. It encodes CASNNSPMHEQFF.